Presented here are 21 T cell receptor beta chains from one specimen sequenced in a study of T cell responses to AZD1222 COVID-19 vaccine. TCRdb's copy holds only in-frame clones and misses some; the assay was immunoSEQ multiplex PCR. The top ten hold roughly 4.7% of the sample, which has 90,000 to 100,000 clones, 85% seen once. The specimen was peripheral blood, collected 28 days after the second AZD1222 dose. The receptor set was obtained from an adult who received the AZD1222 COVID-19 vaccine.

The rearrangement joins TRBV15 to TRBJ2-1, with 7 bases matching TRBD2. The CDR3 loop spans 14 amino acids. J gave up 5 bases and V 0 bases, and 1 base lay outside the gene matches. Germline V gene data show CDR1 as LNHNV and CDR2 as YYDKDF (reference sequence). The CDR3 region has the DNA TGTGCCACCAGCAGAGACGGGGGGAACAATGAGCAGTTCTTC. Its protein product is CATSRDGGNNEQFF.

The rearrangement joins TRBV28 to TRBJ1-1; TRBD1 might be the D (5 bases). Deletions cut 2 bases from V and 4 bases from J, with 11 bases between. The CDR3 totals 14 residues. CDR1 and CDR2 from the germline V gene are MDHEN and SYDVKM. The CDR3 nucleotides are TGTGCCAGCAGTTTACAGGGTGAGGCCACTGAAGCTTTCTTT. The encoded protein is CASSLQGEATEAFF.

The rearrangement joins TRBV5-5 to TRBJ2-7; 9 bases are a match to TRBD1. This CDR3 region has 15 residues. Trimming removed 2 bases from V and 3 bases from J; junction bases left unmatched: 6. Germline assignment: CDR1 SGHKS and CDR2 YYEKEE (reference sequence). The CDR3 sequence is CASSLAGTGHYEQYF. The CDR3 coding sequence is TGTGCCAGCAGCTTAGCCGGGACAGGGCACTACGAGCAGTACTTC.

The V call is TRBV4-2, the J call TRBJ2-2, with no clear D. Deletions cut 5 bases from V and 0 bases from J, with 10 bases between. CDR1 and CDR2 from the germline V gene are LGHNA and YNFKEQ. CDR3 length: 15 amino acids. CDR3 sequence reads: CASSISATNTGELFF. CDR3 coding DNA: TGTGCCAGCAGCATTTCAGCCACGAACACCGGGGAGCTGTTTTTT.

The gene calls are TRBV11-2 and TRBJ1-5, with D possibly matching TRBD1 (5 bases). The CDR3 is made up of 18 amino acids. From germline, CDR1 is SGHAT and CDR2 FQNNGV. Trimming stripped 1 base from V and 6 bases from J, with 22 bases between. The CDR3 bases are TGTGCCAGCAGCTTAGCTCCGTCCAGTTTTTTAACAGGTCAGCCCCAGCATTTT. Translating gives CASSLAPSSFLTGQPQHF.

The DNA for the CDR3 is TGTGCCAGTAGTATGAACAGGGGGGAGACCCAGTACTTC. Protein sequence: CASSMNRGETQYF. V usage is TRBV19 and J usage is TRBJ2-5; 8 bases are shared with TRBD1. CDR1 is LNHDA and CDR2 is SQIVND in the germline V gene (reference sequence). The CDR3 consists of 13 residues. V gave up 3 bases and J gave up 5 bases; unmatched junction bases: 2.

The V call is TRBV28, the J call TRBJ1-5; D not certain. CDR3 length: 12 residues. Germline V gives CDR1 MDHEN, CDR2 SYDVKM. The ends were cut back, 5 bases at V and 5 bases at J, with 7 bases in the middle. The CDR3 loop reads CASSRRDQPQHF. The CDR3 DNA sequence: TGTGCCAGCAGTCGGAGGGATCAGCCCCAGCATTTT.

V gene TRBV19 combines with J gene TRBJ2-6, with D possibly being TRBD1 (6 bases). The germline V gene encodes CDR1 LNHDA and CDR2 SQIVND (reference sequence). Trimming shortened V by 2 bases and J by 4 bases, and 9 bases separated the two germline ends. CDR3 length equals 15 residues. This CDR3 is CASSISGAGANVLTF. CDR3 sequence (DNA): TGTGCCAGTAGTATATCAGGGGCCGGGGCCAACGTCCTGACTTTC.

The J gene is TRBJ1-5, the V gene TRBV27; tentatively, D is TRBD1 (6 bases). CDR3 length: 15 amino acids. Germline V gene sequence: CDR1 MNHEY, CDR2 SMNVEV (reference sequence). V was trimmed by 1 base and J by 2 bases, leaving 9 bases between them. The CDR3 here is CASSLLGAGNQPQHF. The CDR3 bases are TGTGCCAGCAGTTTATTGGGGGCAGGCAATCAGCCCCAGCATTTT.

The sample holds a few counts of this clone. Other DNA sequences in the sample encode the same CDR3. The CDR3 loop reads CATSDLNEQYF. In DNA form, the CDR3 reads TGTGCCACCAGTGATTTAAACGAGCAGTACTTC. The chain is built from TRBV24-1 and TRBJ2-7, with D uncertain. Germline V lookup: CDR1 KGHDR, CDR2 SFDVKD. This CDR3 contains 11 residues. Trimming left V 1 base short and J 5 bases short, with 2 bases between.

The chain links TRBV28 to TRBJ1-2; D is unresolved. Per germline, CDR1 MDHEN and CDR2 SYDVKM. V lost 6 bases to trimming and J lost 8 bases, with 16 bases between them. The CDR3 covers 13 residues. The CDR3 region is CASRPLGLGGYTF. CDR3 DNA: TGTGCCAGCAGACCTCTAGGGCTCGGGGGCTACACCTTC.

The rearrangement joins TRBV5-1 to TRBJ1-2; a possible D gene is TRBD1 (5 bases). The germline V and J ends were trimmed by 4 bases and 2 bases, with 12 bases remaining between them. The CDR3 sequence is 14 residues long. CDR1 is SGHRS and CDR2 is YFSETQ in the germline V gene. As DNA, the CDR3 is TGCGCCAGCAGCCTTGGACCAGGGAACTATGGCTACACCTTC. It encodes CASSLGPGNYGYTF.

The chain carries TRBV5-1 and TRBJ2-5, with D hard to call. The V gene's germline CDR1 is SGHRS and CDR2 YFSETQ. This CDR3 has 14 residues. V was cut by 1 base and J by 1 base, with 8 bases left in between. The CDR3 DNA is TGCGCCAGCAGCTTGATGAGCCTCCAAGAGACCCAGTACTTC. This encodes CASSLMSLQETQYF.

This chain uses TRBV3-1 (or the pseudogene TRBV3-2) with TRBJ2-1; D unresolved. The CDR3 spans 12 residues. Germline assignment: CDR1 LGHDT and CDR2 YNNKEL (reference sequence). V lost 6 bases and J 7 bases, leaving 10 bases between the germline ends. Here the CDR3 reads CASSPSENEQFF. In DNA, the CDR3 is TGTGCCAGCAGTCCGAGCGAGAATGAGCAGTTCTTC.

The V and J genes are TRBV3-1 (or the pseudogene TRBV3-2) and TRBJ1-2, with D maybe TRBD1 (6 bases). CDR1 is LGHDT and CDR2 is YNNKEL in the germline V gene (reference sequence). This CDR3 is built from 15 residues. Between the trimmed V and J ends, which lost 0 bases and 7 bases, there was a span of 15 bases. This CDR3 reads CASSQEGIEQGGYTF. The CDR3 region has the DNA TGTGCCAGCAGCCAAGAAGGAATTGAACAGGGTGGCTACACCTTC.

The chain links TRBV3-1 (or the pseudogene TRBV3-2) to TRBJ2-1; 12 positions match TRBD2. The junction had 8 bases not matched to a gene; V was cut back by 3 bases and J by 8 bases. CDR3 length: 16 residues. Per the germline V gene, CDR1 is LGHDT and CDR2 is YNNKEL (reference sequence). This CDR3 is CASSQLASGGAYEQFF. The CDR3 DNA sequence: TGTGCCAGCAGCCAGTTGGCTAGCGGGGGGGCATATGAGCAGTTCTTC.

The V gene is TRBV5-1, the J gene TRBJ2-2, with D possibly being TRBD2 (6 bases). V was trimmed by 0 bases and J by 3 bases, leaving 9 bases between them. The CDR3 has 15 residues. Per the germline V gene, CDR1 is SGHRS and CDR2 is YFSETQ. The CDR3 region is CASSLDGRDTGELFF. CDR3 nucleotide sequence: TGCGCCAGCAGCTTGGACGGGAGAGACACCGGGGAGCTGTTTTTT.

The chain is built from TRBV28 and TRBJ1-2; a weak D match, TRBD1 (6 bases). Trimming shortened V by 6 bases and J by 0 bases, and 8 bases separated the two germline ends. Germline V gives CDR1 MDHEN, CDR2 SYDVKM. There are 13 residues in the CDR3. DNA for the CDR3: TGTGCCAGCAGGCCAGGGGCTAACTATGGCTACACCTTC. Its protein product is CASRPGANYGYTF.

The rearrangement joins TRBV27 to TRBJ2-1; 14 bases align to TRBD2. The CDR3 has 22 amino acids. Germline V gene lookup returns CDR1 MNHEY and CDR2 SMNVEV (reference sequence). V was pared by 1 base and J by 9 bases, with 23 bases of the junction left unmatched. The CDR3 is CASSLYLGTGTSGRVRYGEQFF. The CDR3 nucleotides are TGTGCCAGCAGTTTATATTTGGGGACCGGGACTAGCGGGAGAGTGCGTTATGGTGAGCAGTTCTTC.

This chain uses TRBV24-1 with TRBJ1-5; D is ambiguous. Germline CDR1 is KGHDR and CDR2 is SFDVKD. Trimming removed 2 bases at V and 0 bases at J, with 7 bases between. CDR3 length: 15 residues. CDR3 region: CATSDCGDSNQPQHF. The CDR3 DNA reads TGTGCCACCAGTGATTGTGGGGATAGCAATCAGCCCCAGCATTTT.

The J gene is TRBJ2-1, the V gene TRBV5-1, with TRBD2 identical over 13 bases. Germline V gene sequence: CDR1 SGHRS, CDR2 YFSETQ. The CDR3 runs to 15 residues. V was pared by 3 bases and J by 8 bases, with 5 bases of the junction left unmatched. CDR3 nucleotide sequence: TGCGCCAGCAGCTCACTAGCGGGGGGGCTAGATGAGCAGTTCTTC. Its protein is CASSSLAGGLDEQFF.